This T cell receptor beta chain originates from a study of T-cell reconstitution after alpha-beta-depleted transplantation in children. This clonotype was found many times. The library targeted TCRbeta and was prepared with unique molecular identifiers. TCRdb used MiXCR to reprocess the PCR reads, holding one entry per CDR3 protein. Here the sample spans roughly 160,000 distinct CDR3 sequences, around 10% being singletons. V lost 2 bases, J lost 2 bases, and 16 bases lay in between. The germline V gene encodes CDR1 DFQATT and CDR2 SNEGSKA (reference sequence). The CDR3 extends over 16 amino acids. The source material was PBMCs, sampled before TCRalphabeta/CD19-depleted stem cell transplant. This rearrangement joins TRBV20-1 to TRBJ2-1; D may be TRBD1 or TRBD2 (6 bases each). This receptor was obtained from a boy between 2 and 10 years old with acute myeloid leukemia, due to receive a stem cell transplant. The CDR3 region has the DNA TGCAGTGCTAGATGGGAAGGGGGGTTTCCCTACAATGAGCAGTTCTTC. This sequence encodes CSARWEGGFPYNEQFF.